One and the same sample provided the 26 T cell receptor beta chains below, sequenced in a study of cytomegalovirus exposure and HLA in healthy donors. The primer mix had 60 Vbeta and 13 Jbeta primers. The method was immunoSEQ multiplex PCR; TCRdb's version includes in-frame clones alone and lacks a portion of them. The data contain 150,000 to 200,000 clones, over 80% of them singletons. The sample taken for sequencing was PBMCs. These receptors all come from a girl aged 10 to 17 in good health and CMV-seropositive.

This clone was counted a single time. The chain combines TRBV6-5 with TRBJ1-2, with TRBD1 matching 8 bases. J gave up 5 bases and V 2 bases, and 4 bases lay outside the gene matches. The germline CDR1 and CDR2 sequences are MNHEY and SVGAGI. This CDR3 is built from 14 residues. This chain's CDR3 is CASSYGRQGYGYTF. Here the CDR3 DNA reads TGTGCCAGCAGTTACGGGAGACAGGGGTATGGCTACACCTTC.

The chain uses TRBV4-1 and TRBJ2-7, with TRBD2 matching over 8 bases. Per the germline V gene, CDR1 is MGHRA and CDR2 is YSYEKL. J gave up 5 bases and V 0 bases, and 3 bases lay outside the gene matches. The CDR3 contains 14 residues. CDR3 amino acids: CASSQERGGHEQYF. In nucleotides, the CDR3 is TGCGCCAGCAGCCAAGAACGGGGGGGGCACGAGCAGTACTTC.

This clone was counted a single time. The CDR3 sequence: CAWSVLADSYEQYF. The CDR3 DNA sequence: TGTGCCTGGAGTGTGTTAGCGGACTCCTACGAGCAGTACTTC. This sequence joins TRBV30 and TRBJ2-7; tentatively, D is TRBD2 (6 bases). The V and J ends lost 0 bases and 0 bases respectively, with 9 bases between them. This CDR3 is built from 14 residues. Germline V gene sequence: CDR1 GTSNPN, CDR2 SVGIG (reference sequence).

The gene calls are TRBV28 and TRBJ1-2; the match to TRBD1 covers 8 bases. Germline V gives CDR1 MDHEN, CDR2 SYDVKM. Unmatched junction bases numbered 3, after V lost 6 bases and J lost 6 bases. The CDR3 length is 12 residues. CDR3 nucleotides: TGTGCCAGCAGGAAGACAGGGGATGGCTACACCTTC. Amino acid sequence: CASRKTGDGYTF.

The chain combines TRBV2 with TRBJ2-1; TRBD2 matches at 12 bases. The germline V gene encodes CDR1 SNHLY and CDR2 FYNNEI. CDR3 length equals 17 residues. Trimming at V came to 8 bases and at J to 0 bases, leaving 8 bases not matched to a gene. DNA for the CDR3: TGTGCCAGCTTTCGGCTAGCGGGAGGGAGCTCCTACAATGAGCAGTTCTTC. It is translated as CASFRLAGGSSYNEQFF.

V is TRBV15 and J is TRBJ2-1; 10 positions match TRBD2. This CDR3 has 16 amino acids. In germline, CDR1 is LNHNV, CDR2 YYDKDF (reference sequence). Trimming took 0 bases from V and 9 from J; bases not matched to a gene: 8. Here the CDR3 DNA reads TGTGCCACCAGCAGAGAGGAGGCTAGCGGGAGATTTGAGCAGTTCTTC. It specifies CATSREEASGRFEQFF.

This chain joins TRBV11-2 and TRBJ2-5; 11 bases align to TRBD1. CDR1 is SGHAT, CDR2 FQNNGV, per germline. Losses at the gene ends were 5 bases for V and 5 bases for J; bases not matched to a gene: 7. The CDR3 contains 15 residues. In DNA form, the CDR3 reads TGTGCCAGCAGCCGGACAGGGGGCTTTTTGGAGACCCAGTACTTC. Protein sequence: CASSRTGGFLETQYF.

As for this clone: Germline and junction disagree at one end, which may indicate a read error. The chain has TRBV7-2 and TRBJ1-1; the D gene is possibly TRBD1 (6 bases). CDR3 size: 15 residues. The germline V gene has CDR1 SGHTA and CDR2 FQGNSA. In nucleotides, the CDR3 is TGTGTCAGCAGCCGGGAGGGGGGAGGAATCACTGAAGCTTTCTTT. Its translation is CVSSREGGGITEAFF.

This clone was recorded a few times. This CDR3 reads CASSPTSGGRIDTQYF. The CDR3 DNA is TGTGCCAGCAGCCCCACCTCCGGGGGGAGAATAGATACGCAGTATTTT. The rearrangement joins TRBV5-4 to TRBJ2-3; 7 bases match TRBD2. The germline V gene encodes CDR1 SGHNT and CDR2 YYREEE (reference sequence). The CDR3 has 16 residues. V lost 4 bases and J lost 5; bases outside the gene matches: 13.

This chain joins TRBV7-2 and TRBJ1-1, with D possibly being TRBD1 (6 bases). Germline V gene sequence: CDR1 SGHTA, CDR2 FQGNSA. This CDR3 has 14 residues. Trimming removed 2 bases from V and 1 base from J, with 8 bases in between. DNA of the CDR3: TGTGCCAGCAGCTTACAGGGGCCGAACACTGAAGCTTTCTTT. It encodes CASSLQGPNTEAFF.

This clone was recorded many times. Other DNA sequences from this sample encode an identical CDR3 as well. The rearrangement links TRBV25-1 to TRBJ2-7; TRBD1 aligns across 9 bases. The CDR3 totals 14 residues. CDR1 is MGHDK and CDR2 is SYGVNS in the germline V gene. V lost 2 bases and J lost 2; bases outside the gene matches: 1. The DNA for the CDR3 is TGTGCCAGCAGTGAAAGACAGGGGGCCTACGAGCAGTACTTC. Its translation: CASSERQGAYEQYF.

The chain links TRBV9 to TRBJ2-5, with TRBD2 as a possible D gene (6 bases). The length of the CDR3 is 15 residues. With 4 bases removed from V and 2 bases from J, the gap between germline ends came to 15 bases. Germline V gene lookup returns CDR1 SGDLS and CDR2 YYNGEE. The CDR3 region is CASSPAGGFQETQYF. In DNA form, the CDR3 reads TGTGCCAGCAGCCCCGCAGGAGGGTTTCAAGAGACCCAGTACTTC.

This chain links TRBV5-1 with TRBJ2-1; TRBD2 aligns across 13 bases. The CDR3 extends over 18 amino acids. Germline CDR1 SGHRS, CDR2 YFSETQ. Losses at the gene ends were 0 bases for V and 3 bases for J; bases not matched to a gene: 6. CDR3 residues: CASSLAGLAGSHYNEQFF. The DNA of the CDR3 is TGCGCCAGCAGCTTGGCGGGACTAGCGGGATCCCACTACAATGAGCAGTTCTTC.

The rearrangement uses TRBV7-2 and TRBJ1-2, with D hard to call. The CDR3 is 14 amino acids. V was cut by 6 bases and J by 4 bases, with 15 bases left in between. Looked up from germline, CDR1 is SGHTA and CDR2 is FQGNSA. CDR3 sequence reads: CASSRLGQPYGYTF. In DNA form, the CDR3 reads TGTGCCAGCAGTCGACTAGGGCAGCCCTATGGCTACACCTTC.

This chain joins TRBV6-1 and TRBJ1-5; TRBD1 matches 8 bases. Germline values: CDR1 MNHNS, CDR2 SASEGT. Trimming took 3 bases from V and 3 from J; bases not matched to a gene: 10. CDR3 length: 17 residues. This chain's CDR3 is CASSEWQGARVNQPQHF. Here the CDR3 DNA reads TGTGCCAGCAGTGAGTGGCAGGGGGCGCGGGTCAATCAGCCCCAGCATTTT.

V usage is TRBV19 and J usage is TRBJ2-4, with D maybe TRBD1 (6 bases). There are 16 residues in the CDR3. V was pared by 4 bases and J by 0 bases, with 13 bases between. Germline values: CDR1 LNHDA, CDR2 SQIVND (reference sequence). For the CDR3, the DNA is TGTGCCAGTAGTAGAACAGGGCCCCTAGCCAAAAACATTCAGTACTTC. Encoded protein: CASSRTGPLAKNIQYF.

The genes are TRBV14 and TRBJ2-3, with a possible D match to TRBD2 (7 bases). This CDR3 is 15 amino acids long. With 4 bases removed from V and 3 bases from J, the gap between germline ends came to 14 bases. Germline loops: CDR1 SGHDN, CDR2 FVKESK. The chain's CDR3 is CASSPSGGWTDTQYF. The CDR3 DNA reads TGTGCCAGCAGCCCGTCGGGGGGCTGGACAGATACGCAGTATTTT.

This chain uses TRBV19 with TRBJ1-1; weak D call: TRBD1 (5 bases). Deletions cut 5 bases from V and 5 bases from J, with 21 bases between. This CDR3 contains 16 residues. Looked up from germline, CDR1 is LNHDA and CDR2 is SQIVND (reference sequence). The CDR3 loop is CASSFSTRGAGTEAFF. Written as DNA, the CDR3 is TGTGCCAGTAGTTTCAGCACCAGAGGGGCGGGGACTGAAGCTTTCTTT.

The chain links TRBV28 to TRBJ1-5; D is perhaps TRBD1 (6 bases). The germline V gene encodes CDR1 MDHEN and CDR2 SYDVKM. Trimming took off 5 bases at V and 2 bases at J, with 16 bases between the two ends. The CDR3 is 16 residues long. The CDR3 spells CASSPQTGFGNQPQHF. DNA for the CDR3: TGTGCCAGCAGTCCTCAAACAGGGTTTGGCAATCAGCCCCAGCATTTT. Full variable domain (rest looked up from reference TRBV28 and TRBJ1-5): DVKVTQSSRYLVKRTGEKVFLECVQDMDHENMFWYRQDPGLGLRLIYFSYDVKMKEKGDIPEGYSVSREKKERFSLILESASTNQTSMYLCASSPQTGFGNQPQHFGDGTRLSIL.

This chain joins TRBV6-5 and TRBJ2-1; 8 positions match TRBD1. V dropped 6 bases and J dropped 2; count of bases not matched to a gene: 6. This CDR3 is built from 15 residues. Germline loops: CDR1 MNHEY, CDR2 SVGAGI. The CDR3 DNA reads TGTGCCAGCAGCTCCGGACAGGGACCCTACAATGAGCAGTTCTTC. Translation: CASSSGQGPYNEQFF.

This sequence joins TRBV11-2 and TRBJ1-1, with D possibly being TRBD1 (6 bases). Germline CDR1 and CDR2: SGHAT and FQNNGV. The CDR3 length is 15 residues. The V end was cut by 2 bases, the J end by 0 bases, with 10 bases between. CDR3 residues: CASSLTGIMNTEAFF. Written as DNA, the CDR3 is TGTGCCAGCAGCTTAACAGGGATAATGAACACTGAAGCTTTCTTT.

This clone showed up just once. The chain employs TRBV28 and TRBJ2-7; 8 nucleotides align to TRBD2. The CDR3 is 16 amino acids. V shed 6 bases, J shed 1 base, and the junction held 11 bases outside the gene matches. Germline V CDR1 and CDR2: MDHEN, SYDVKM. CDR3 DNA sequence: TGTGCCAGCAGCTACAAGATACTAGCGGATTCCTACGAGCAGTACTTC. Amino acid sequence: CASSYKILADSYEQYF.

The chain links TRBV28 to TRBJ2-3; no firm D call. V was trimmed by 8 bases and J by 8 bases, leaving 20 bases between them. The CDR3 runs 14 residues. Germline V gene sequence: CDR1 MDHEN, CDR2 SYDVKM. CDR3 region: CASGPGGLLGTQYF. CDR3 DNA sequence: TGTGCCAGCGGCCCTGGTGGGCTACTGGGTACGCAGTATTTT.

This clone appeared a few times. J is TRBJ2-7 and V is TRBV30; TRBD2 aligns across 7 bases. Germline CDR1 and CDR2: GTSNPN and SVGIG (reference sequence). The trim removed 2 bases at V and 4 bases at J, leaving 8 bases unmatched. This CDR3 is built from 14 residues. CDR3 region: CAWSRSSGIYEQYF. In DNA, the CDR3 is TGTGCCTGGAGTAGGTCTAGCGGTATATACGAGCAGTACTTC.

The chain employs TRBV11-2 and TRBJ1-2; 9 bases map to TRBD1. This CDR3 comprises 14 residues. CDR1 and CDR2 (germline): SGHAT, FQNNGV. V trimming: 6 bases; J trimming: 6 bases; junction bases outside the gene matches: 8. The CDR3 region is CASRPVRDRDGYTF. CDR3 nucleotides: TGTGCCAGCAGGCCAGTCCGGGACAGGGATGGCTACACCTTC.

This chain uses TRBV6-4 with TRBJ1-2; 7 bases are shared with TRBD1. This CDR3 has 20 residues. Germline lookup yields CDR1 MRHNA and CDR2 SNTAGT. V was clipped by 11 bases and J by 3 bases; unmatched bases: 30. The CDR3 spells CAGNRDSLARSRSEYYGYTF. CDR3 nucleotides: TGTGCCGGGAACCGGGACAGCCTTGCCCGAAGCCGATCGGAATACTATGGCTACACCTTC.